This TCR beta chain stems from a study of T cell repertoires in cytomegalovirus infection. Overall study context: Evidence of both CMV infection and a matching HLA type came from public TCR beta signatures. Whole-study results and caveats: Identification of carriers of CMV plus the relevant HLA was achieved through cumulative public TCR beta family frequency.

The germline V and J ends were trimmed by 5 bases and 7 bases, with 11 bases remaining between them. CDR1 and CDR2 from the germline V gene are SEHNR and FQNEAQ (reference sequence). This CDR3 comprises 13 residues. This clonotype was observed a handful of times. The antigen is undetermined. TCRdb itself ran the reads through MiXCR, one entry per CDR3 protein. The data hold 450,000 to 650,000 distinct CDR3 sequences, with around 27% observed a single time. Source material: PBMCs. The TCR was taken from a human donor in good health (CMV status not recorded). Some clones in this sample may be carry-over from other donors' samples. V is TRBV7-9 and J is TRBJ1-4, with TRBD1 as a possible D gene (5 bases). The DNA of the CDR3 is TGTGCCAGCAGCCTCGGAGGGGCTGAAAAACTGTTTTTT. It codes for CASSLGGAEKLFF.